This TCR beta chain is from a study of blood T cell repertoires in COVID-19. Across the whole study: The United States, Italy and Spain supplied acute and convalescent COVID-19 samples. The cDNA or gDNA used as material had been derived from T cells, B-cell-depleted T cells, or PBMCs.

Generated by immunoSEQ multiplex PCR, the TCRdb table keeps only in-frame clones and is missing some. The table lists a few hundred thousand clones, about 91% of them singletons. Individuals drawn from approximately 26 US areas were about 18 to 95 years old. Losses at the gene ends were 2 bases for V and 7 bases for J; bases not matched to a gene: 5. This CDR3 is 15 amino acids long. Germline-derived CDR1 and CDR2 are SGHNT and YYREEE (reference sequence). Specimen: PBMCs or T cells enriched from blood (not recorded which). This sequence originates from a woman between 40 and 50 years old with acute COVID-19. The chain carries TRBV5-4 and TRBJ2-1; 11 nucleotides match TRBD2. The CDR3 here is CASSLGGLAENEQFF. The CDR3 coding sequence is TGTGCCAGCAGCTTAGGGGGACTAGCGGAAAATGAGCAGTTCTTC.